These 27 T cell receptor beta chains were all obtained from the same sample, sequenced in a study of blood T cell repertoires in COVID-19. Some clones are missing from TCRdb's copy, which holds only in-frame ones; the method was immunoSEQ multiplex PCR. The table includes around 200,000 clones, 75% to 90% detected once. The sample consisted of peripheral blood. These receptors all come from a man aged 35 to 55 with acute or convalescent COVID-19.

This sequence joins TRBV18 and TRBJ2-3; TRBD1 agrees at 10 bases. Germline CDR1 reads KGHSH; CDR2 reads LQKENI. The length of the CDR3 is 14 residues. The V gene end was trimmed by 3 bases and the J gene end by 3 bases; junction bases not matched to a gene: 0. The CDR3 DNA sequence: TGTGCCAGCTCACCGGACAGGGGGACAGATACGCAGTATTTT. This gives the protein CASSPDRGTDTQYF.

The chain uses TRBV5-1 and TRBJ2-3, with 11 nucleotides matching TRBD2. V gave up 4 bases and J gave up 5 bases; unmatched junction bases: 6. There are 15 residues in the CDR3. Germline V gene sequence: CDR1 SGHRS, CDR2 YFSETQ. In DNA form, the CDR3 reads TGCGCCAGCAGCGAGACTAGCGGGGTGAGAGATACGCAGTATTTT. Translation gives CASSETSGVRDTQYF.

The gene calls are TRBV4-3 and TRBJ2-7; no firm D call. Trimming took off 1 base at V and 2 bases at J, with 9 bases between the two ends. CDR1 LGHNA and CDR2 YSLEER come from the germline V gene. CDR3 length: 14 amino acids. The chain's CDR3 is CASSQVRQAYEQYF. The CDR3 DNA is TGCGCCAGCAGCCAAGTGCGCCAGGCCTACGAGCAGTACTTC.

The chain employs TRBV5-1 and TRBJ1-1; possible D gene TRBD1, 5 bases. The length of the CDR3 is 13 residues. The germline V and J ends were trimmed by 7 bases and 0 bases, with 10 bases remaining between them. The germline V gene has CDR1 SGHRS and CDR2 YFSETQ. CDR3 sequence (DNA): TGCGCCAGCTCGGGACTTTTGAACACTGAAGCTTTCTTT. Translating gives CASSGLLNTEAFF.

This clone was seen a single time. CDR3 in DNA: TGCGCCAGCAGCTCCTCACAGGGCTGGACTGAAGCTTTCTTT. This codes for CASSSSQGWTEAFF. The chain uses TRBV5-1 and TRBJ1-1, with TRBD1 as a possible D gene (6 bases). The V end lost 3 bases, the J end lost 5 bases, and 14 bases lay between the germline ends. The length of the CDR3 is 14 residues. CDR1 and CDR2 from the germline V gene are SGHRS and YFSETQ. The variable domain in full, with the rest retrieved from reference TRBV5-1 and TRBJ1-1, is KAGVTQTPRYLIKTRGQQVTLSCSPISGHRSVSWYQQTPGQGLQFLFEYFSETQRNKGNFPGRFSGRQFSNSRSEMNVSTLELGDSALYLCASSSSQGWTEAFFGQGTRLTVV.

The gene calls are TRBV19 and TRBJ2-7, with TRBD1 as a possible D gene (5 bases). The CDR3 is 13 residues long. The germline V gene has CDR1 LNHDA and CDR2 SQIVND (reference sequence). V lost 6 bases, J lost 2 bases, and 11 bases lay in between. The CDR3 is CASSKGQAYEQYF. The CDR3 nucleotides are TGTGCCAGTAGCAAGGGGCAGGCCTACGAGCAGTACTTC.

The J gene is TRBJ1-5, the V gene TRBV19, with TRBD1 identical over 7 bases. CDR1 and CDR2 from the germline V gene are LNHDA and SQIVND (reference sequence). The CDR3 extends over 17 amino acids. V shed 6 bases, J shed 0 bases, and the junction held 11 bases outside the gene matches. In nucleotides, the CDR3 is TGTGCCAGTAGATTGGGCACAGGGGCCTATAGCAATCAGCCCCAGCATTTT. Translating it yields CASRLGTGAYSNQPQHF. Full variable domain (rest looked up from reference TRBV19 and TRBJ1-5): DGGITQSPKYLFRKEGQNVTLSCEQNLNHDAMYWYRQDPGQGLRLIYYSQIVNDFQKGDIAEGYSVSREKKESFPLTVTSAQKNPTAFYLCASRLGTGAYSNQPQHFGDGTRLSIL.

V gene TRBV7-9 combines with J gene TRBJ1-1; 10 bases align to TRBD1. The junction had 4 bases not matched to a gene; V was cut back by 5 bases and J by 1 base. The CDR3 sequence is 15 residues long. Per germline, CDR1 SEHNR and CDR2 FQNEAQ (reference sequence). CDR3: CASSTGQGENTEAFF. CDR3 nucleotides: TGTGCCAGCAGCACCGGACAGGGGGAGAACACTGAAGCTTTCTTT.

V usage is TRBV2 and J usage is TRBJ2-3; TRBD2 matches at 8 bases. CDR3 length: 16 amino acids. Germline assignment: CDR1 SNHLY and CDR2 FYNNEI. Germline trimming cut 10 bases from V and 4 bases from J; bases unmatched to any gene: 16. The CDR3 loop is CATLPGGGGPADTQYF. In DNA, the CDR3 is TGTGCCACTCTCCCTGGGGGCGGGGGGCCCGCAGATACGCAGTATTTT.

J is TRBJ1-6 and V is TRBV2; a weak D match, TRBD1 (6 bases). The germline V gene encodes CDR1 SNHLY and CDR2 FYNNEI. V was cut by 7 bases and J by 3 bases, with 16 bases left in between. The CDR3 is 16 residues long. The CDR3, as DNA: TGTGCCAGCACCCAACCCGGGACAAGCTATAATTCACCCCTCCACTTT. This codes for CASTQPGTSYNSPLHF.

The chain joins TRBV6-6 to TRBJ2-2; D is unclear. The CDR3 runs 12 residues. The V end lost 6 bases, the J end lost 4 bases, and 6 bases lay between the germline ends. Germline lookup yields CDR1 MNHNY and CDR2 SVGAGI (reference sequence). In nucleotides, the CDR3 is TGTGCCAGCAGCCGTATCACCGGGGAGCTGTTTTTT. Residues: CASSRITGELFF.

The chain has TRBV11-3 and TRBJ2-5, with 8 bases that match TRBD2. Germline trimming cut 4 bases from V and 3 bases from J; bases unmatched to any gene: 1. The CDR3 has 13 residues. CDR1 is SGHNT and CDR2 is YENEEA in the germline V gene. CDR3 region: CASSYSGKETQYF. The CDR3 nucleotides read TGTGCCAGCAGCTATAGCGGGAAAGAGACCCAGTACTTC.

As DNA, the CDR3 is TGTGCCAGCAGTGATCTCCAGGACACCGGGGAGCTGTTTTTT. Protein sequence: CASSDLQDTGELFF. This chain connects TRBV6-1 to TRBJ2-2; D gene unclear. Germline V CDR1 and CDR2: MNHNS, SASEGT. CDR3 length equals 14 residues. The V and J ends lost 3 bases and 3 bases respectively, with 8 bases between them.

V gene TRBV7-9 combines with J gene TRBJ2-6, with TRBD1 matching 9 bases. Germline V gene sequence: CDR1 SEHNR, CDR2 FQNEAQ (reference sequence). With 1 base clipped from V and 11 bases from J, the junction kept 6 bases outside the gene matches. CDR3 length equals 15 residues. CDR3 loop: CASSLGTGEIDVLTF. CDR3 sequence (DNA): TGTGCCAGCAGCTTAGGGACAGGGGAAATCGACGTCCTGACTTTC.

As concerns this clone: The identical CDR3 is also encoded by other nucleotide sequences in the sample. The chain is built from TRBV5-1 and TRBJ2-3; 9 bases agree with TRBD1. Per the germline V gene, CDR1 is SGHRS and CDR2 is YFSETQ. This CDR3 has 14 amino acids. V was pared by 4 bases and J by 3 bases, with 3 bases of the junction left unmatched. CDR3 region: CASSIGTGTDTQYF. CDR3 DNA sequence: TGCGCCAGCAGCATCGGGACAGGGACAGATACGCAGTATTTT.

The rearrangement joins TRBV10-1 to TRBJ2-1; TRBD2 matches 7 bases. The V gene end was trimmed by 2 bases and the J gene end by 0 bases; junction bases not matched to a gene: 7. Germline V gene sequence: CDR1 WNHNN, CDR2 SYGVQD (reference sequence). The CDR3 is made up of 17 amino acids. CDR3 in amino acids: CASSEGLSGGSYNEQFF. The CDR3 region has the DNA TGCGCCAGCAGTGAGGGATTGTCGGGGGGCTCCTACAATGAGCAGTTCTTC.

The chain carries TRBV6-5 and TRBJ1-3, with no clear D. V lost 0 bases and J lost 1, with 7 bases in between. The CDR3 totals 15 residues. Germline CDR1 and CDR2: MNHEY and SVGAGI. The CDR3 region is CASSYSRESGNTIYF. The DNA for the CDR3 is TGTGCCAGCAGTTACTCGAGAGAATCTGGAAACACCATATATTTT.

This chain joins TRBV7-9 and TRBJ2-1; D is unresolved. Trimming shortened V by 6 bases and J by 9 bases, and 15 bases separated the two germline ends. Germline-derived CDR1 and CDR2 are SEHNR and FQNEAQ (reference sequence). This CDR3 is 13 amino acids long. The CDR3 loop is CASSIVQPPEQFF. CDR3 sequence (DNA): TGTGCCAGCAGTATTGTACAGCCGCCTGAGCAGTTCTTC.

This clone has a single count. The rearrangement uses TRBV20-1 and TRBJ2-7; TRBD1 might be the D (6 bases). CDR3 length: 11 residues. Germline values: CDR1 DFQATT, CDR2 SNEGSKA (reference sequence). Trimming removed 3 bases from V and 6 bases from J, with 9 bases in between. This chain's CDR3 is CSASWDTEQYF. The CDR3 nucleotides read TGCAGTGCTAGTTGGGACACCGAGCAGTACTTC.

Ten or more counts support this clone. V and J are TRBV25-1 and TRBJ1-6; the D is unclear. The V end was cut by 4 bases, the J end by 0 bases, with 7 bases between. The V gene's germline CDR1 is MGHDK and CDR2 SYGVNS. This CDR3 contains 15 residues. CDR3 coding DNA: TGTGCCAGCAGTGGCGGGGTCTCCTATAATTCACCCCTCCACTTT. This translates into CASSGGVSYNSPLHF.

The gene calls are TRBV10-1 and TRBJ2-3; a weak D match, TRBD1 (6 bases). The CDR3 is 16 amino acids. V lost 3 bases and J 1 base, leaving 14 bases between the germline ends. CDR1 is WNHNN, CDR2 SYGVQD, per germline (reference sequence). DNA for the CDR3: TGCGCCAGCAGTGAAGGTGTGTACAGGGGCACAGATACGCAGTATTTT. Translating it yields CASSEGVYRGTDTQYF.

The J gene is TRBJ1-2, the V gene TRBV5-1, with TRBD1 identical over 7 bases. The CDR3 length is 13 residues. After removal of 5 bases from V and 4 bases from J, the junction contained 5 bases not matched to a gene. Per the germline V gene, CDR1 is SGHRS and CDR2 is YFSETQ. In DNA, the CDR3 is TGCGCCAGCAGTCAACAGGGGAGCTATGGCTACACCTTC. Translated: CASSQQGSYGYTF.

The V gene is TRBV28, the J gene TRBJ2-7, with TRBD1 matching 11 bases. Germline CDR1 MDHEN, CDR2 SYDVKM. This CDR3 has 15 residues. Losses at the gene ends were 5 bases for V and 6 bases for J; bases not matched to a gene: 9. The CDR3 DNA sequence: TGTGCCAGCAGTACCCCCGGGACAGGGGGATCCGAGCAGTACTTC. This translates into CASSTPGTGGSEQYF.

In DNA form, the CDR3 reads TGTGCCAGCAGCTTAACCGGGGGGGTTACCTACGAGCAGTACTTC. Its translation: CASSLTGGVTYEQYF. V and J are TRBV7-8 and TRBJ2-7, with 8 bases that match TRBD2. This CDR3 contains 15 residues. The V gene's germline CDR1 is SGHVS and CDR2 FQNEAQ. Trimming at V came to 2 bases and at J to 2 bases, leaving 5 bases not matched to a gene. Full variable domain (missing parts from reference TRBV7-8 and TRBJ2-7): GAGVSQSPRYKVAKRGQDVALRCDPISGHVSLFWYQQALGQGPEFLTYFQNEAQLDKSGLPSDRFFAERPEGSVSTLKIQRTQQEDSAVYLCASSLTGGVTYEQYFGPGTRLTVT.

The chain carries TRBV4-1 and TRBJ2-5, with TRBD1 matching 8 bases. The CDR3 runs to 14 residues. Trimming removed 1 base from V and 5 bases from J; junction bases left unmatched: 3. Looked up from germline, CDR1 is MGHRA and CDR2 is YSYEKL. The CDR3 DNA reads as TGCGCCAGCAGCCAAGGCAGGGGGCAGGAGACCCAGTACTTC. As protein: CASSQGRGQETQYF.

This sequence joins TRBV9 and TRBJ2-2; TRBD2 aligns across 12 bases. The germline gives CDR1 SGDLS, CDR2 YYNGEE. With 3 bases clipped from V and 6 bases from J, the junction kept 6 bases outside the gene matches. The CDR3 totals 16 residues. The CDR3 DNA is TGTGCCAGCAGCGGGCGACTAGCGGGGGAGGCCGGGGAGCTGTTTTTT. It codes for CASSGRLAGEAGELFF.

The V and J genes are TRBV7-9 and TRBJ1-1; D call uncertain. This CDR3 has 15 residues. V lost 5 bases and J lost 3, with 16 bases in between. Germline values: CDR1 SEHNR, CDR2 FQNEAQ (reference sequence). As DNA, the CDR3 is TGTGCCAGCAGCGGTCCCAGGTTCTGGGACACTGAAGCTTTCTTT. The encoded protein is CASSGPRFWDTEAFF. The complete variable domain, with remaining parts taken from reference TRBV7-9 and TRBJ1-1, reads DTGVSQNPRHKITKRGQNVTFRCDPISEHNRLYWYRQTLGQGPEFLTYFQNEAQLEKSRLLSDRFSAERPKGSFSTLEIQRTEQGDSAMYLCASSGPRFWDTEAFFGQGTRLTVV.